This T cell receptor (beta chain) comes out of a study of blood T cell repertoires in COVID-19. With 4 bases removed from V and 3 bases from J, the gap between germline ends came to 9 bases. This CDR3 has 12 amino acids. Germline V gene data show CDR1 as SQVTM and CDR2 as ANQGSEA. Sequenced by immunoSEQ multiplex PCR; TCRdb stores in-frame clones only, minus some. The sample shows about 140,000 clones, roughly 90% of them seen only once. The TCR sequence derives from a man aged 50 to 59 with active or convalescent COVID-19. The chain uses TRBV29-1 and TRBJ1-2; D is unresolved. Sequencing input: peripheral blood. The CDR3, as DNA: TGCAGCGTTGTTATCAGGCACTATGGCTACACCTTC. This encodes CSVVIRHYGYTF.